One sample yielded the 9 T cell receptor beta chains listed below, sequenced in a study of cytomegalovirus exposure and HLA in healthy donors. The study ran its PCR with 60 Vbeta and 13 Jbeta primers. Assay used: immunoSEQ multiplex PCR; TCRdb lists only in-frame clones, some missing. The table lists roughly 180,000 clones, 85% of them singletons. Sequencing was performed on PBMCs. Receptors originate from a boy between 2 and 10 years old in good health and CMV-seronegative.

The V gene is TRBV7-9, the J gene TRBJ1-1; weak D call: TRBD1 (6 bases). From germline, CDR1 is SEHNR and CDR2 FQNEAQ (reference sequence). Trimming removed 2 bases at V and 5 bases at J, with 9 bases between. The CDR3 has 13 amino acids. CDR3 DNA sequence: TGTGCCAGCAGCTTACCGGGACATACTGAAGCTTTCTTT. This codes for CASSLPGHTEAFF.

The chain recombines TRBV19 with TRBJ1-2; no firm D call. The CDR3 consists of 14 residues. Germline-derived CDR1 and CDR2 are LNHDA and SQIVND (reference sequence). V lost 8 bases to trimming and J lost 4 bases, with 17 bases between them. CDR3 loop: CASGQQAAPYGYTF. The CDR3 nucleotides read TGTGCCAGTGGTCAGCAAGCGGCGCCCTATGGCTACACCTTC. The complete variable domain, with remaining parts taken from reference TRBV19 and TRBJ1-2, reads DGGITQSPKYLFRKEGQNVTLSCEQNLNHDAMYWYRQDPGQGLRLIYYSQIVNDFQKGDIAEGYSVSREKKESFPLTVTSAQKNPTAFYLCASGQQAAPYGYTFGSGTRLTVV.

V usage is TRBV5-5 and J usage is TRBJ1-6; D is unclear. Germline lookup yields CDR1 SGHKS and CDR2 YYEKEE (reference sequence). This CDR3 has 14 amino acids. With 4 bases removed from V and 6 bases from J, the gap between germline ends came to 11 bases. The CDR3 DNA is TGTGCCAGCAGCGCTGGACTGATTAATTCACCCCTCCACTTT. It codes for CASSAGLINSPLHF.

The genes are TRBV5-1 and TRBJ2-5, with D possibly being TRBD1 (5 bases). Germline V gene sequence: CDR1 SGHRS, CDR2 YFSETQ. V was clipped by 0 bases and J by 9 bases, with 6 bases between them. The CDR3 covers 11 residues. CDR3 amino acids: CASSLEGAQYF. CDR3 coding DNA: TGCGCCAGCAGCTTGGAAGGGGCCCAGTACTTC.

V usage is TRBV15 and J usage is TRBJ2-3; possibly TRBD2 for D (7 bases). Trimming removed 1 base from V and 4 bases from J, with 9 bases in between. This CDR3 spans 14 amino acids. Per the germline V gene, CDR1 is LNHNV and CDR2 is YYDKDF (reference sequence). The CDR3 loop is CATSRGGGADTQYF. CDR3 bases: TGTGCCACCAGCAGAGGAGGGGGGGCAGATACGCAGTATTTT.

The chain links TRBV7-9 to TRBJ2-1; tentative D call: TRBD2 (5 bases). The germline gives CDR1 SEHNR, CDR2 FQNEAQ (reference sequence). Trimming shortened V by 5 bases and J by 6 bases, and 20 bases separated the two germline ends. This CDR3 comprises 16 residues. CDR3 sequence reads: CASSHAREYGFNEQFF. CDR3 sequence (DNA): TGTGCCAGCAGCCACGCAAGGGAGTATGGGTTCAATGAGCAGTTCTTC.

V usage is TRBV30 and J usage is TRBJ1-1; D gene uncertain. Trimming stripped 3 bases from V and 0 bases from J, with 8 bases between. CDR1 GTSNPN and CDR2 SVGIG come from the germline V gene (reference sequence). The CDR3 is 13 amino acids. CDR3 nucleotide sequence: TGTGCCTGGAGAGCCTTCATGAACACTGAAGCTTTCTTT. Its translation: CAWRAFMNTEAFF.

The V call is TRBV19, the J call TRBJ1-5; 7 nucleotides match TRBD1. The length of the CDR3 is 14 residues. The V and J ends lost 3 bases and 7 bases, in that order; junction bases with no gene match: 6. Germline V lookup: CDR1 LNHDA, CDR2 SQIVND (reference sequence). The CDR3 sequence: CASSIWDRGQPQHF. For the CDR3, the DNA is TGTGCCAGTAGTATTTGGGACAGAGGACAGCCCCAGCATTTT.

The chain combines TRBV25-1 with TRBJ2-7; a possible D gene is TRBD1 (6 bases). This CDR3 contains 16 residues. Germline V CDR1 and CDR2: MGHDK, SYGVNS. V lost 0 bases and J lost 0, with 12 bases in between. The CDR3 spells CASSEYTTGISYEQYF. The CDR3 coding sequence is TGTGCCAGCAGTGAATACACGACAGGCATCTCCTACGAGCAGTACTTC.